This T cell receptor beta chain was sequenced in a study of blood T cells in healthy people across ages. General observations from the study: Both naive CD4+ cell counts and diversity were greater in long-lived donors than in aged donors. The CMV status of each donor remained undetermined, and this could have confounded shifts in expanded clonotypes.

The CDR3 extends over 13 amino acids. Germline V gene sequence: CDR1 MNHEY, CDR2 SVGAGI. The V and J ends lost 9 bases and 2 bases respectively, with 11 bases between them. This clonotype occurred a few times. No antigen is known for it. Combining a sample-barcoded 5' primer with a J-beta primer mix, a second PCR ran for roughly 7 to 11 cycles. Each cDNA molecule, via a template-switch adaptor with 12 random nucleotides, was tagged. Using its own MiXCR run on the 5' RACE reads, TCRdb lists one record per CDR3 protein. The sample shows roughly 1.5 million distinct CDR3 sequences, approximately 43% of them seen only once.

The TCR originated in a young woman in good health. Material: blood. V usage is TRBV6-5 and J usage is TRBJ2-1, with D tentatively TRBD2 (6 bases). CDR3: CASTGLAYNEQFF. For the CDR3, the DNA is TGTGCCAGTACGGGACTGGCCTACAATGAGCAGTTCTTC.